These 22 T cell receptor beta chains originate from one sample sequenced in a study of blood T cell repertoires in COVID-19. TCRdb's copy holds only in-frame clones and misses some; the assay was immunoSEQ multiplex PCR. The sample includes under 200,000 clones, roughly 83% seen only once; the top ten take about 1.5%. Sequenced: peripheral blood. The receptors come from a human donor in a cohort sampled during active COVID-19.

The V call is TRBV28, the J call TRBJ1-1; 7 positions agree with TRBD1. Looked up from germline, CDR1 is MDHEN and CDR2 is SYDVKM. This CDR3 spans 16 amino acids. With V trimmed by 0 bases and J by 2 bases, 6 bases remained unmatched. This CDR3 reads CASSLWGDSLNTEAFF. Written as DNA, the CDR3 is TGTGCCAGCAGTTTATGGGGGGACAGCCTTAACACTGAAGCTTTCTTT.

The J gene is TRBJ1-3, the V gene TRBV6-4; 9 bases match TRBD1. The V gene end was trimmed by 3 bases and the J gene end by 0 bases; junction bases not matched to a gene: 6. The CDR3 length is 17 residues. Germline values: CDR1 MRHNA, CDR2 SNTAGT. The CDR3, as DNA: TGTGCCAGCAGTGAATCCGGGACAGGGCTCTCTGGAAACACCATATATTTT. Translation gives CASSESGTGLSGNTIYF.

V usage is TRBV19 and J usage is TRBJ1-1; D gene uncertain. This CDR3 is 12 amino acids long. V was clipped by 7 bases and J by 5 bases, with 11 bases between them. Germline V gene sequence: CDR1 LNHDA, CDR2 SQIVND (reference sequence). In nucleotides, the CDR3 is TGTGCCAGTACCGCGGGTGGTACTGAAGCTTTCTTT. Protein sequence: CASTAGGTEAFF.

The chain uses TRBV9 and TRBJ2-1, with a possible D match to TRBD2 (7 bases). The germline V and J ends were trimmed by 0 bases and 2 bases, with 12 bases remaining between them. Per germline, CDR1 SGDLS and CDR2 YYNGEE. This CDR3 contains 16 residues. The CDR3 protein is CASSVGGGGPYNEQFF. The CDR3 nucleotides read TGTGCCAGCAGCGTAGGGGGCGGGGGCCCCTACAATGAGCAGTTCTTC.

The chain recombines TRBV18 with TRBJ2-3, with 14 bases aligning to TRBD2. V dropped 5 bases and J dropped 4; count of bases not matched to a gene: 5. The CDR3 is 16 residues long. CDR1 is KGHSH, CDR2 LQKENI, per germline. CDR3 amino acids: CASSSGTSGGSDTQYF. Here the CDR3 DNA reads TGTGCCAGCTCATCCGGGACTAGCGGGGGCTCAGATACGCAGTATTTT.

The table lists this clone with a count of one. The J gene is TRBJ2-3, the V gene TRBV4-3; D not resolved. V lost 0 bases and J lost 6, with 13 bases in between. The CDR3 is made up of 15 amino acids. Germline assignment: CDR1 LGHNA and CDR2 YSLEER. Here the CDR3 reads CASSQDRWARDTQYF. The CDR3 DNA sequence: TGCGCCAGCAGCCAAGATCGTTGGGCACGGGATACGCAGTATTTT.

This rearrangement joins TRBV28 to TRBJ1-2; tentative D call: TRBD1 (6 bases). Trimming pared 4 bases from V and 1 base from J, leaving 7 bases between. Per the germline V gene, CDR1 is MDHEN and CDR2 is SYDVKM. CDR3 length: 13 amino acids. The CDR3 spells CASSSQGNYGYTF. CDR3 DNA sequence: TGTGCCAGCAGTTCACAGGGTAACTATGGCTACACCTTC.

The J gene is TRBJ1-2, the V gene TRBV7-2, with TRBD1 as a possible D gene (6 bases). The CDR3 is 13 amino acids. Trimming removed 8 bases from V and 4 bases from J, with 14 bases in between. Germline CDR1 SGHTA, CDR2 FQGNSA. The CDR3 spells CASQGSRAYGYTF. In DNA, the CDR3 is TGTGCCAGCCAGGGGAGTCGGGCCTATGGCTACACCTTC.

The CDR3 region is CASSLVSGTNEKLFF. CDR3 in DNA: TGTGCCAGCAGCTTAGTATCCGGAACTAATGAAAAACTGTTTTTT. The chain combines TRBV7-2 with TRBJ1-4; no clear D gene. Germline CDR1 and CDR2: SGHTA and FQGNSA. V lost 1 base, J lost 1 base, and 7 bases lay in between. This CDR3 region has 15 residues.

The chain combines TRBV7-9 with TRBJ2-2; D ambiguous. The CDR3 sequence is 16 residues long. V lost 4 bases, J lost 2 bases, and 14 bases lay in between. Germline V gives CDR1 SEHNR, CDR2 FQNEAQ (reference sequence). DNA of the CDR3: TGTGCCAGCAGCTCGAGGCAGACCATAAACACCGGGGAGCTGTTTTTT. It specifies CASSSRQTINTGELFF.

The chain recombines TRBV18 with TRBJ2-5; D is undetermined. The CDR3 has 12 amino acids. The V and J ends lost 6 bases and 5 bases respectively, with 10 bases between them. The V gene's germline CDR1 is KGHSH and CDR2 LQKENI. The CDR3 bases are TGTGCCAGCTCCCCCACCGGGGAGACCCAGTACTTC. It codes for CASSPTGETQYF. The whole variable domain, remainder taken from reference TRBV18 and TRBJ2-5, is NAGVMQNPRHLVRRRGQEARLRCSPMKGHSHVYWYRQLPEEGLKFMVYLQKENIIDESGMPKERFSAEFPKEGPSILRIQQVVRGDSAAYFCASSPTGETQYFGPGTRLLVL.

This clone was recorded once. This chain's CDR3 is CASRSRTIYEQYF. The CDR3 DNA sequence: TGTGCCAGCCGCTCGCGGACAATCTACGAGCAGTACTTC. The gene calls are TRBV6-6 and TRBJ2-7, with TRBD1 as a possible D gene (5 bases). This CDR3 has 13 residues. V shed 8 bases and J shed 3 bases, with 14 bases lying between them. Germline lookup yields CDR1 MNHNY and CDR2 SVGAGI (reference sequence).

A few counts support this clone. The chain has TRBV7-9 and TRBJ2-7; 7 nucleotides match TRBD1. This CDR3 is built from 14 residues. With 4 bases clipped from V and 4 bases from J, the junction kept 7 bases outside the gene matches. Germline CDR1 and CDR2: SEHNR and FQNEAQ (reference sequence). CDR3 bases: TGTGCCAGCAGCTATCCGGGACAGTTTTACGAGCAGTACTTC. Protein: CASSYPGQFYEQYF. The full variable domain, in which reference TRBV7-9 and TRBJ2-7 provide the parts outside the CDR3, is DTGVSQNPRHKITKRGQNVTFRCDPISEHNRLYWYRQTLGQGPEFLTYFQNEAQLEKSRLLSDRFSAERPKGSFSTLEIQRTEQGDSAMYLCASSYPGQFYEQYFGPGTRLTVT.

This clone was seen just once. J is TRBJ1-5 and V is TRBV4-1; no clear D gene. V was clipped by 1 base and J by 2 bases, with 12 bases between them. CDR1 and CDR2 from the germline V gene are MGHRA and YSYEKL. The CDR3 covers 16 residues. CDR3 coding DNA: TGCGCCAGCAGCCAAGGCCACCCGGAGGGCAATCAGCCCCAGCATTTT. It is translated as CASSQGHPEGNQPQHF.

CDR3 bases: TGCGCCAGCAGCTTAGGGACAGCAAGAAGCACAGATACGCAGTATTTT. Protein product: CASSLGTARSTDTQYF. V and J are TRBV5-1 and TRBJ2-3; 7 bases map to TRBD1. The CDR3 consists of 16 residues. CDR1 SGHRS and CDR2 YFSETQ come from the germline V gene. V trimming: 2 bases; J trimming: 0 bases; junction bases outside the gene matches: 6.

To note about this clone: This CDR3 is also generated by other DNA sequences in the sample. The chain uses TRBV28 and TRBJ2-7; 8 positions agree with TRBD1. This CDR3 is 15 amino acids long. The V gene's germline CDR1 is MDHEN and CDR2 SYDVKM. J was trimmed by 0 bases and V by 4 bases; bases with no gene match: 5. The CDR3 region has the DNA TGTGCCAGCAGTTCTTCCGGGACAGGCTCCTACGAGCAGTACTTC. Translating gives CASSSSGTGSYEQYF.

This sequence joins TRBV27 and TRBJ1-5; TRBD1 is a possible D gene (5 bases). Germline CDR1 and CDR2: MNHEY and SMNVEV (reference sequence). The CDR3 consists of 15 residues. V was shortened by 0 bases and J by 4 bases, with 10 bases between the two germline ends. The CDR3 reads CASSLSGVENQPQHF. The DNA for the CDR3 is TGTGCCAGCAGTTTATCAGGGGTCGAGAATCAGCCCCAGCATTTT.

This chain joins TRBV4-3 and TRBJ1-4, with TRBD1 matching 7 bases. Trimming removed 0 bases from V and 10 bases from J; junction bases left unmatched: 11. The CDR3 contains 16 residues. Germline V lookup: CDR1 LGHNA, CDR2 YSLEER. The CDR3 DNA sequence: TGCGCCAGCAGCCAAGAGAGGGCGAGGACAGGAGGAAAACTGTTTTTT. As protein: CASSQERARTGGKLFF.

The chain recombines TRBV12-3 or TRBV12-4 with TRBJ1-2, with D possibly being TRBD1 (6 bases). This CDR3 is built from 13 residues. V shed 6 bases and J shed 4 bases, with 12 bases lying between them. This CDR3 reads CASSHGQSYGYTF. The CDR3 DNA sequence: TGTGCCAGCAGCCACGGACAGAGCTATGGCTACACCTTC.

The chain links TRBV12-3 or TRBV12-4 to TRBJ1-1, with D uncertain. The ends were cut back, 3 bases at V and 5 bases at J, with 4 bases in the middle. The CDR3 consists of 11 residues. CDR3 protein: CASSFETEAFF. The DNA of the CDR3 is TGTGCCAGCAGTTTTGAGACTGAAGCTTTCTTT.

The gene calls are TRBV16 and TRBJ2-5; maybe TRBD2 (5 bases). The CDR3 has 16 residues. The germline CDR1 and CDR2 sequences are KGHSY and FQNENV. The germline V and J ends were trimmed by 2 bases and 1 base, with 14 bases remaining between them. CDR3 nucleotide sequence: TGTGCCAGCAGCCAACGAGGGCCCCGGCGCCAAGAGACCCAGTACTTC. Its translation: CASSQRGPRRQETQYF.

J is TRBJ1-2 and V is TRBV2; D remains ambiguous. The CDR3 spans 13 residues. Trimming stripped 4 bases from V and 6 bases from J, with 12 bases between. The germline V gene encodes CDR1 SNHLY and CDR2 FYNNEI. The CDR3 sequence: CASSAEGWNGYTF. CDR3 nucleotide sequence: TGTGCCAGCAGTGCTGAGGGTTGGAATGGCTACACCTTC.